Shown below are 10 T cell receptor beta chains from a single sample sequenced in a study of T-cell reconstitution after alpha-beta-depleted transplantation in children (TCRdb year 2016). What the authors observed across the whole study: Apparently early alphabetaT-cell count recovery about two months after transplant reportedly relied on only several hundred rapidly expanded clones derived from non-depleted graft cells.

The time point label, read with the paper, signifies: day 60 (about 2 months) after transplantation. This sample's treatment or condition label indicates: allogeneic hematopoietic cell transplantation with graft depleted of TCRalphabeta T cells and CD19 B cells. The protocol used for the library was PCR. The run used an Illumina HiSeq 2500. To normalize quantification of the TCRbeta repertoire, the TCR libraries were built with molecular barcoding that relied on unique molecular identifiers. The public reads were reanalyzed by TCRdb: fastp trimming at Q25, MiXCR alignment, in-frame beta chains only. Entries that share a CDR3 protein sequence are merged under the most common genes and DNA. This sample holds fewer than 40,000 distinct CDR3 sequences; around 7% were observed only once. The ten largest clones add up to 25% to 35% of the sample. Antigens for these TCRs are unknown. Material: peripheral blood, obtained 60 days after TCRalphabeta/CD19-depleted stem cell transplant. The receptors derive from a child in the first two years of life who had a stem cell transplant for acute myeloid leukemia, so the T cells may come from the graft donor.

This clonotype was counted many times. The rearrangement links TRBV5-1 to TRBJ2-5; D possibly matches TRBD1 or TRBD2 (6 bases each). The V end lost 4 bases, the J end lost 5 bases, and 21 bases lay between the germline ends. Germline CDR1 SGHRS, CDR2 YFSETQ. CDR3 length: 16 amino acids. The CDR3 region is CASSPSVSGAGETQYF. In DNA, the CDR3 is TGCGCCAGCAGCCCCTCTGTCTCAGGGGCGGGGGAGACCCAGTACTTC.

This clonotype was seen many times. The chain combines TRBV6-5 with TRBJ1-3; D is perhaps TRBD1 (5 bases). From germline, CDR1 is MNHEY and CDR2 SVGAGI. The CDR3 consists of 15 residues. Between the trimmed V and J ends, which lost 1 base and 3 bases, there was a span of 10 bases. In nucleotides, the CDR3 is TGTGCCAGCAGTTACTTCCCAGGGATTGGAAACACCATATATTTT. It specifies CASSYFPGIGNTIYF.

The sample holds many counts of this clonotype. The conserved phenylalanine or tryptophan normally closing the CDR3 is absent here, so this likely arose from a read error. The DNA is omitted, as the CDR3 cannot be located on it reliably, and the CDR3 follows TCRdb's listing. This sequence joins TRBV12-3 or TRBV12-4 and TRBJ2-1. The CDR3 sequence runs 8 residues, both termini included. CDR3 in amino acids: CASSPFDL.

This clonotype was counted many times. J is TRBJ1-5 and V is TRBV6-5, with D possibly being TRBD1 (5 bases). The V end lost 6 bases, the J end lost 2 bases, and 11 bases lay between the germline ends. Per the germline V gene, CDR1 is MNHEY and CDR2 is SVGAGI. The CDR3 is made up of 14 amino acids. The CDR3 reads CASSPGQGNQPQHF. CDR3 coding DNA: TGTGCCAGCAGCCCAGGACAAGGCAATCAGCCCCAGCATTTT.

By share, this clonotype counts as medium-sized. The gene calls are TRBV11-2 and TRBJ2-3; D remains ambiguous. V dropped 0 bases and J dropped 9 bases, with 19 bases sitting between them. CDR3 size: 16 residues. In germline, CDR1 is SGHAT, CDR2 FQNNGV. In nucleotides, the CDR3 is TGTGCCAGCAGCTTAGATCCCGACGGAAAACGAATCACGCAGTATTTT. Its translation is CASSLDPDGKRITQYF.

Many counts were recorded for this clonotype. The gene calls are TRBV9 and TRBJ2-1; 7 bases line up with TRBD1. The length of the CDR3 is 16 residues. CDR1 and CDR2 (germline): SGDLS, YYNGEE. V shed 4 bases, J shed 5 bases, and the junction held 12 bases outside the gene matches. The CDR3 DNA follows: TGTGCCAGCAGCCTCCGAACAGGGGTAAAGAACAATGAGCAGTTCTTC. Translating gives CASSLRTGVKNNEQFF.

This clonotype came up many times. The chain recombines TRBV13 with TRBJ2-3; TRBD1 agrees at 12 bases. CDR3 size: 15 residues. Germline assignment: CDR1 PRHDT and CDR2 FYEKMQ (reference sequence). V was clipped by 4 bases and J by 4 bases; unmatched bases: 3. CDR3 DNA: TGTGCCAGCAGCTACCGGGACAGGGGGCCAGATACGCAGTATTTT. Protein product: CASSYRDRGPDTQYF.

At least ten counts were recorded for this clonotype. This rearrangement joins TRBV12-3 or TRBV12-4 to TRBJ2-7; the D call may be TRBD1 or TRBD2 (5 bases each). The CDR3 loop spans 14 amino acids. The ends were cut back, 3 bases at V and 2 bases at J, with 11 bases in the middle. This CDR3 is CASSLRQRTYEQYF. The CDR3 bases are TGTGCCAGCAGTTTGAGACAGCGGACCTACGAGCAGTACTTC.

There are many counts of this clonotype. This chain uses TRBV7-6 with TRBJ1-3; no clear D. This CDR3 contains 15 residues. The germline V gene has CDR1 SGHVS and CDR2 FNYEAQ. V was cut by 5 bases and J by 4 bases, with 15 bases left in between. CDR3 nucleotide sequence: TGTGCCAGCAGCCTCGGACGGACCTTAGGAAACACCATATATTTT. It translates to CASSLGRTLGNTIYF.

Ten or more counts support this clonotype. This chain uses TRBV15 with TRBJ1-1, with 9 positions matching TRBD1. Germline CDR1 and CDR2: LNHNV and YYDKDF (reference sequence). The V gene end was trimmed by 2 bases and the J gene end by 1 base; junction bases not matched to a gene: 11. CDR3 length: 18 amino acids. CDR3: CATSRSGQGGRWNTEAFF. The CDR3 nucleotides read TGTGCCACCAGCAGATCGGGACAGGGTGGGCGGTGGAACACTGAAGCTTTCTTT. The variable domain in full, with the rest retrieved from reference TRBV15 and TRBJ1-1, is DAMVIQNPRYQVTQFGKPVTLSCSQTLNHNVMYWYQQKSSQAPKLLFHYYDKDFNNEADTPDNFQSRRPNTSFCFLDIRSPGLGDTAMYLCATSRSGQGGRWNTEAFFGQGTRLTVV.